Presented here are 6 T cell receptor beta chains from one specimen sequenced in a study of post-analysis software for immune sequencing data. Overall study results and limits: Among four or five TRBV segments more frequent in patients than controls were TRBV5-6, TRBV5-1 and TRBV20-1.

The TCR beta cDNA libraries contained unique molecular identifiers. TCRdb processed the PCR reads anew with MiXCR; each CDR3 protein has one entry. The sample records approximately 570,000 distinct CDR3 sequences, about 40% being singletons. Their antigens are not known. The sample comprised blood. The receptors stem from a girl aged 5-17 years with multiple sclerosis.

CDR3 sequence (DNA): TGCGCCAGCAGGGTAACTAGGGCGTTCGGGGATGAGCAGTTCTTC. This translates into CASRVTRAFGDEQFF. This chain connects TRBV10-2 to TRBJ2-1; weak D call: TRBD2 (5 bases). Germline V CDR1 and CDR2: WSHSY, SAAADI. V lost 6 bases and J lost 8, with 20 bases in between. The CDR3 extends over 15 amino acids.

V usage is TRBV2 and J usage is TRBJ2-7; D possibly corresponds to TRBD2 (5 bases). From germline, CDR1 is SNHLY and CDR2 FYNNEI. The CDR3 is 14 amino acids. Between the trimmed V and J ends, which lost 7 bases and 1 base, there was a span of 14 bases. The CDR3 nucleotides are TGTGCCAGCAAAAAAGACTATCTGTCCTACGAGCAGTACTTC. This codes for CASKKDYLSYEQYF.

DNA of the CDR3: TGCAGTTCTCTGGCGGGGGTTCGTACTGAAGCTTTCTTT. Translation gives CSSLAGVRTEAFF. The chain carries TRBV20-1 and TRBJ1-1, with a weak D call TRBD1 (5 bases). The germline gives CDR1 DFQATT, CDR2 SNEGSKA (reference sequence). CDR3 length equals 13 residues. Trimming cost V 8 bases and J 5 bases, with 18 bases left between them.

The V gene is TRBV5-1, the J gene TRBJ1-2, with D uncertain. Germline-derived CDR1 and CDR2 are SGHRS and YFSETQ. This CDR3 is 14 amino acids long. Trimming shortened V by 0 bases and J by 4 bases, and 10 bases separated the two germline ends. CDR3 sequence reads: CASSLATHGYGYTF. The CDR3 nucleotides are TGCGCCAGCAGCTTGGCCACGCACGGCTATGGCTACACCTTC.

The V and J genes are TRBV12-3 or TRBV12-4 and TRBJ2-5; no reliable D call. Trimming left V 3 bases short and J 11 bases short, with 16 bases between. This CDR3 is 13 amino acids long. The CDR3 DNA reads TGTGCCAGCAGTTTCAGCTTAAACAATGAGCAGTACTTC. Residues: CASSFSLNNEQYF.

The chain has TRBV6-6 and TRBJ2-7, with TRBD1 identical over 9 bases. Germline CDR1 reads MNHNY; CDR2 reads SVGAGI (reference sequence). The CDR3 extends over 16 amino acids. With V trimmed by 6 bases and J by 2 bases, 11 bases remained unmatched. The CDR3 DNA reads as TGTGCCAGCAGATCACATCCGGGACAGGGTCCCTACGAGCAGTACTTC. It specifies CASRSHPGQGPYEQYF.